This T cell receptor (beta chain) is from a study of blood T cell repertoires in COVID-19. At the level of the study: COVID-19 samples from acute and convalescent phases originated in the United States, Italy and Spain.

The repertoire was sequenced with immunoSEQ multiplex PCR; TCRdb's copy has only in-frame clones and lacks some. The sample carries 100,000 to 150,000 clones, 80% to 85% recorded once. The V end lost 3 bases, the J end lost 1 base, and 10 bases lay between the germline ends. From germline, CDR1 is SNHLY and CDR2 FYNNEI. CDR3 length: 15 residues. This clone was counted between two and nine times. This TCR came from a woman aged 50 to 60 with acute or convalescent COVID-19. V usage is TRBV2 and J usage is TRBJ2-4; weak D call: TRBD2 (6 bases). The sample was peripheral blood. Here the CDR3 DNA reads TGTGCCAGCAGTGATCGGGGGATTGCCAAAAACATTCAGTACTTC. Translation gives CASSDRGIAKNIQYF. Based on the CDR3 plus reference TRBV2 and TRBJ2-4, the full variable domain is EPEVTQTPSHQVTQMGQEVILRCVPISNHLYFYWYRQILGQKVEFLVSFYNNEISEKSEIFDDQFSVERPDGSNFTLKIRSTKLEDSAMYFCASSDRGIAKNIQYFGAGTRLSVL.